A selection of T cell receptor beta chains follows, all from one sample in a study of cytotoxic CD8 clonotypes in ibrutinib-treated CLL. Data came from immunoSEQ multiplex PCR; TCRdb stores just in-frame clones and leaves some out. Among about 310,000 clones listed, almost 80% were seen once. This sample comprised PBMCs, obtained before ibrutinib treatment. These TCRs come from a human donor with chronic lymphocytic leukemia. CDR3s include the opening cysteine and the closing phenylalanine or tryptophan. D genes are given only for firm matches. Clone size is stated in some rows and not others, as once, few, many or a class when expanded.

clone_size: .; j_call: TRBJ2-3; d_call: TRBD2; v_call: TRBV18; cdr3_nt: TGTGCCAGCTCACCCGGACTAGCGGGAAGCACAGATACGCAGTATTTT; cdr3_aa: CASSPGLAGSTDTQYF
clone_size: .; j_call: TRBJ2-7; d_call: TRBD2; v_call: TRBV9; cdr3_nt: TGTGCCAGCAGCGTAGAACTAGCGGGAGCGTTCTACGAGCAGTACTTC; cdr3_aa: CASSVELAGAFYEQYF
clone_size: once; j_call: TRBJ2-1; d_call: .; v_call: TRBV9; cdr3_nt: TGTGCCAGCAGCGTATCGGCTAGCTACATCACCTACAATGAGCAGTTCTTC; cdr3_aa: CASSVSASYITYNEQFF
clone_size: few; j_call: TRBJ2-7; d_call: .; v_call: TRBV27; cdr3_nt: TGTGCCAGCAGTTTCCCGGGGGGACACTACGAGCAGTACTTC; cdr3_aa: CASSFPGGHYEQYF
clone_size: .; j_call: TRBJ1-5; d_call: .; v_call: TRBV18; cdr3_nt: TGTGCCAGCTCACCACCGGGCGATAGCAATCAGCCCCAGCATTTT; cdr3_aa: CASSPPGDSNQPQHF
clone_size: .; j_call: TRBJ2-4; d_call: .; v_call: TRBV29-1; cdr3_nt: TGCAGCGTTGCCAGTTCTTTAGCCAAAAACATTCAGTACTTC; cdr3_aa: CSVASSLAKNIQYF
clone_size: .; j_call: TRBJ2-7; d_call: TRBD2; v_call: TRBV25-1; cdr3_nt: TGTGCCAGCAAGCGGGACGGAGACGTTTACGAGCAGTACTTC; cdr3_aa: CASKRDGDVYEQYF
clone_size: .; j_call: TRBJ2-7; d_call: .; v_call: TRBV30; cdr3_nt: TGTGCCTGGAGCCGTCGGTCGGAGCAGTACTTC; cdr3_aa: CAWSRRSEQYF
clone_size: .; j_call: TRBJ1-5; d_call: .; v_call: TRBV6-5; cdr3_nt: TGTGCCAGCAGCACCGGCAGGGTTGTAGGACAGCCCCAGCATTTT; cdr3_aa: CASSTGRVVGQPQHF
clone_size: .; j_call: TRBJ1-2; d_call: .; v_call: TRBV11-2; cdr3_nt: TGTGCCAGCAGCTTAGTAACCACTCGGGGAGGCTACACCTTC; cdr3_aa: CASSLVTTRGGYTF
clone_size: .; j_call: TRBJ1-4; d_call: .; v_call: TRBV4-2; cdr3_nt: TGTGCCAGCAGCCAAAGTTTAGGTACAGGGGAAAAACTGTTTTTT; cdr3_aa: CASSQSLGTGEKLFF
clone_size: .; j_call: TRBJ2-1; d_call: .; v_call: TRBV10-1; cdr3_nt: TGCGCCAGCAGAAAAGGGACGGGAGATAATGAGCAGTTCTTC; cdr3_aa: CASRKGTGDNEQFF
clone_size: .; j_call: TRBJ2-7; d_call: TRBD1; v_call: TRBV7-9; cdr3_nt: TGTGCCAGCAGCGGAAAACGGACAGGGTTTCATAAGGACGAGCAGTACTTC; cdr3_aa: CASSGKRTGFHKDEQYF
clone_size: .; j_call: TRBJ2-7; d_call: .; v_call: TRBV7-9; cdr3_nt: TGTGCCAGCAGCTCCTACTCAGGGCGGCGGGCCTACGAGCAGTACTTC; cdr3_aa: CASSSYSGRRAYEQYF
clone_size: .; j_call: TRBJ2-3; d_call: .; v_call: TRBV9; cdr3_nt: TGTGCCAGCAGCGTAGGTGGGGGGCGCCGGGCAGATACGCAGTATTTT; cdr3_aa: CASSVGGGRRADTQYF
clone_size: .; j_call: TRBJ1-4; d_call: .; v_call: TRBV28; cdr3_nt: TGTGCCAGCAGTACCCCGGGACAATATGAAAAACTGTTTTTT; cdr3_aa: CASSTPGQYEKLFF
clone_size: .; j_call: TRBJ2-7; d_call: TRBD2; v_call: TRBV7-2; cdr3_nt: TGTGCCAGCAGCTTAACCTCCAGGACTAGCGGGGGGTACGAGCAGTACTTC; cdr3_aa: CASSLTSRTSGGYEQYF
clone_size: once; j_call: TRBJ2-5; d_call: TRBD1; v_call: TRBV28; cdr3_nt: TGTGCCAGCAGCTCCGGACAGGACCAAGAGACCCAGTACTTC; cdr3_aa: CASSSGQDQETQYF
clone_size: .; j_call: TRBJ2-3; d_call: .; v_call: TRBV7-2; cdr3_nt: TGTGCCAGCAGCCCCCGGCGTCTAAGTCCCACAGATACGCAGTATTTT; cdr3_aa: CASSPRRLSPTDTQYF
clone_size: .; j_call: TRBJ2-3; d_call: .; v_call: TRBV7-3; cdr3_nt: TGTGCCAGCAGCTTAGGAGTGGAGCGTAGCACAGATACGCAGTATTTT; cdr3_aa: CASSLGVERSTDTQYF
clone_size: .; j_call: TRBJ2-1; d_call: TRBD2; v_call: TRBV9; cdr3_nt: TGTGCCAGCAGCGTAGTTTCTAGCGGGAGTCTTAATGAGCAGTTCTTC; cdr3_aa: CASSVVSSGSLNEQFF
clone_size: .; j_call: TRBJ2-2; d_call: .; v_call: TRBV6-6; cdr3_nt: TGTGCCAGCAGTTACATGCCCGGGGAGCTGTTTTTT; cdr3_aa: CASSYMPGELFF
clone_size: .; j_call: TRBJ1-5; d_call: TRBD1; v_call: TRBV30; cdr3_nt: TGTGCCTGGAGCGGAGGGGGCGAGCAGCCCCAGCATTTT; cdr3_aa: CAWSGGGEQPQHF
clone_size: .; j_call: TRBJ1-3; d_call: .; v_call: TRBV5-1; cdr3_nt: TGCGCCAGCAAGGAGGGGAGCTCTGGAAACACCATATATTTT; cdr3_aa: CASKEGSSGNTIYF
clone_size: .; j_call: TRBJ2-1; d_call: .; v_call: TRBV15; cdr3_nt: TGTGCCACCGGGGGCCAGGAAAACAATGAGCAGTTCTTC; cdr3_aa: CATGGQENNEQFF
clone_size: .; j_call: TRBJ2-7; d_call: .; v_call: TRBV5-6; cdr3_nt: TGTGCCAGCAGCTTGTACACAGACGCCTACGAGCAGTACTTC; cdr3_aa: CASSLYTDAYEQYF
clone_size: .; j_call: TRBJ1-1; d_call: .; v_call: TRBV9; cdr3_nt: TGTGCCAGCAGCGTAGTTCAGGGTAACACTGAAGCTTTCTTT; cdr3_aa: CASSVVQGNTEAFF
clone_size: once; j_call: TRBJ2-7; d_call: TRBD2; v_call: TRBV4-3; cdr3_nt: TGCGCCAGCAGCCAAGATCGTCGGCGGGAGGAAGAGCAGTACTTC; cdr3_aa: CASSQDRRREEEQYF
clone_size: .; j_call: TRBJ2-7; d_call: TRBD1; v_call: TRBV5-7; cdr3_nt: TGTGCCAGCAGCTTGCAGACAGGGGCTAGGTACGAGCAGTACTTC; cdr3_aa: CASSLQTGARYEQYF
clone_size: .; j_call: TRBJ2-7; d_call: .; v_call: TRBV15; cdr3_nt: TGTGCCACCAGCAGGGGACTCGCCTACGAGCAGTACTTC; cdr3_aa: CATSRGLAYEQYF
clone_size: once; j_call: TRBJ1-3; d_call: .; v_call: TRBV11-2; cdr3_nt: TGTGCCAGCAGCTTGTTCCTTGGAAACACCATATATTTT; cdr3_aa: CASSLFLGNTIYF
clone_size: .; j_call: TRBJ2-6; d_call: .; v_call: TRBV11-2; cdr3_nt: TGTGCCAGCAGCTTAGCCATTCTGGGGGCCAACGTCCTGACTTTC; cdr3_aa: CASSLAILGANVLTF
clone_size: .; j_call: TRBJ2-7; d_call: .; v_call: TRBV9; cdr3_nt: TGTGCCAGTAGCGTCAGAGGATCCTACGAGCAGTACTTC; cdr3_aa: CASSVRGSYEQYF
clone_size: .; j_call: TRBJ2-7; d_call: TRBD1; v_call: TRBV7-3; cdr3_nt: TGTGCCAGCAGCTCACCGGGACAGGGAGGGGGTGGCTACGAGCAGTACTTC; cdr3_aa: CASSSPGQGGGGYEQYF
clone_size: .; j_call: TRBJ2-6; d_call: .; v_call: TRBV18; cdr3_nt: TGTGCCAGCTCAGACCGGGTTGCCGGGGCCAACGTCCTGACTTTC; cdr3_aa: CASSDRVAGANVLTF
clone_size: few; j_call: TRBJ1-2; d_call: TRBD1; v_call: TRBV6-5; cdr3_nt: TGTGCCAGCTGCAGGACAGGTCCTATTGGCTACACCTTC; cdr3_aa: CASCRTGPIGYTF
clone_size: .; j_call: TRBJ2-1; d_call: .; v_call: TRBV10-3; cdr3_nt: TGTGCCACGGAGGATCTTACCGATGAGCAGTTCTTC; cdr3_aa: CATEDLTDEQFF
clone_size: few; j_call: TRBJ1-3; d_call: .; v_call: TRBV9; cdr3_nt: TGTGCCAGCAGCGCGACAGGAAAGGGGAACACCATATATTTT; cdr3_aa: CASSATGKGNTIYF
clone_size: .; j_call: TRBJ1-2; d_call: TRBD1; v_call: TRBV6-5; cdr3_nt: TGTGCCAGCAGTCCCACCGGGACAGGCTATGGCTACACCTTC; cdr3_aa: CASSPTGTGYGYTF
clone_size: .; j_call: TRBJ2-1; d_call: TRBD2; v_call: TRBV5-8; cdr3_nt: TGTGCCAGCAGGCGAGGACTAGCGGGAGATGAGCAGTTCTTC; cdr3_aa: CASRRGLAGDEQFF
clone_size: .; j_call: TRBJ2-1; d_call: TRBD2; v_call: TRBV27; cdr3_nt: TGTGCCAGCAGTTCACTAGCGGGAGGGTCCGGTGAGCAGTTCTTC; cdr3_aa: CASSSLAGGSGEQFF
clone_size: .; j_call: TRBJ2-3; d_call: TRBD2; v_call: TRBV14; cdr3_nt: TGTGCCAGCAGCCAAGATCACGCAGGGCGGGGGTTTTCAGATACGCAGTATTTT; cdr3_aa: CASSQDHAGRGFSDTQYF
clone_size: .; j_call: TRBJ2-5; d_call: .; v_call: TRBV7-7; cdr3_nt: TGTGCTAGCAGCTTATCTTCTCGCTGGGGGACCCAGTACTTC; cdr3_aa: CASSLSSRWGTQYF
clone_size: .; j_call: TRBJ2-7; d_call: TRBD2; v_call: TRBV7-2; cdr3_nt: TGTGCCAGCAGCTTAGTTGGGACTAGCGGGAGTATCAACGAGCAGTACTTC; cdr3_aa: CASSLVGTSGSINEQYF
clone_size: .; j_call: TRBJ2-7; d_call: .; v_call: TRBV11-2; cdr3_nt: TGTGCCAGCAGCACCTGGACACAAAGCTCCTACGAGCAGTACTTC; cdr3_aa: CASSTWTQSSYEQYF
clone_size: .; j_call: TRBJ2-1; d_call: TRBD1; v_call: TRBV28; cdr3_nt: TGTGCCAGCAGTTTCCATCCCGGGACAGGTCTCCAATATGAGCAGTTCTTC; cdr3_aa: CASSFHPGTGLQYEQFF
clone_size: .; j_call: TRBJ2-3; d_call: TRBD2; v_call: TRBV7-2; cdr3_nt: TGTGCCAGCAGCCCGAATAGCGGGTCCCCAGATACGCAGTATTTT; cdr3_aa: CASSPNSGSPDTQYF
clone_size: .; j_call: TRBJ2-2; d_call: TRBD1; v_call: TRBV23-1; cdr3_nt: TGCGCCAGCTGCCGGGGAGGGACAGGGAAGTTTCCCGGGGAGCTGTTTTTT; cdr3_aa: CASCRGGTGKFPGELFF
clone_size: .; j_call: TRBJ2-3; d_call: .; v_call: TRBV5-4; cdr3_nt: TGTGCCAGCAGCTTGGCCAAGCAGGTTAGGAGCACAGATACGCAGTATTTT; cdr3_aa: CASSLAKQVRSTDTQYF
clone_size: once; j_call: TRBJ2-1; d_call: TRBD1; v_call: TRBV6-4; cdr3_nt: TGTGCCAGCAGTGACCCGGGACAGGGTCGGAATGAGCAGTTCTTC; cdr3_aa: CASSDPGQGRNEQFF
clone_size: .; j_call: TRBJ1-1; d_call: .; v_call: TRBV6-1; cdr3_nt: TGTGCCAGCAGTGACCCGACGTATCTCAGGGTACGCGCTTTCTTT; cdr3_aa: CASSDPTYLRVRAFF
clone_size: .; j_call: TRBJ2-7; d_call: TRBD1; v_call: TRBV29-1; cdr3_nt: TGCAGCGCCCGAGCGACAGGGTTTAGCTCCTACGAGCAGTACTTC; cdr3_aa: CSARATGFSSYEQYF
clone_size: .; j_call: TRBJ2-2; d_call: .; v_call: TRBV2; cdr3_nt: TGTGCCAGCAGTAGCACAGGCACGTTCCCGGAGCTGTTTTTT; cdr3_aa: CASSSTGTFPELFF
clone_size: .; j_call: TRBJ2-5; d_call: TRBD2; v_call: TRBV7-6; cdr3_nt: TGTGCCAGCAGCTTAGTACTAGCGGGAGAGGAGACCCAGTACTTC; cdr3_aa: CASSLVLAGEETQYF
clone_size: .; j_call: TRBJ2-5; d_call: TRBD2; v_call: TRBV4-1; cdr3_nt: TGCGCCAGCAGCCAAGAATTAGCGGGGACGGAGACCCAGTACTTC; cdr3_aa: CASSQELAGTETQYF
clone_size: few; j_call: TRBJ1-5; d_call: .; v_call: TRBV18; cdr3_nt: TGTGCCAGCTCACCGGGAACTTATCAGCCCCAGCATTTT; cdr3_aa: CASSPGTYQPQHF
clone_size: once; j_call: TRBJ2-1; d_call: TRBD2; v_call: TRBV28; cdr3_nt: TGTGCCAGCATCTCGGGAGGTAGCTCCTACAATGAGCAGTTCTTC; cdr3_aa: CASISGGSSYNEQFF
clone_size: .; j_call: TRBJ2-7; d_call: TRBD1; v_call: TRBV7-6; cdr3_nt: TGTGCCAGCAGCTTAGGCGGGGGACAGGGCTACGAGCAGTACTTC; cdr3_aa: CASSLGGGQGYEQYF
clone_size: .; j_call: TRBJ2-5; d_call: .; v_call: TRBV5-1; cdr3_nt: TGCGCCAGCAGCTTAGAGCGGGACCAAGAGACCCAGTACTTC; cdr3_aa: CASSLERDQETQYF